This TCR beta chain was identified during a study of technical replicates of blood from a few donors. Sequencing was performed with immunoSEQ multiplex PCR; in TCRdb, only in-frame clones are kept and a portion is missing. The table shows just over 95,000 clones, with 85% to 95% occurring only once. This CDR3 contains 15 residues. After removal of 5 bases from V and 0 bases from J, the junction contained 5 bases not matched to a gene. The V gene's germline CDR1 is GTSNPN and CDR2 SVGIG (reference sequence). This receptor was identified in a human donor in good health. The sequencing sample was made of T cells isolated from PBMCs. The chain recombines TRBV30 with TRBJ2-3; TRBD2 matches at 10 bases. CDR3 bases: TGTGCCTGGGCTATAGCGGGAGGAAGCACAGATACGCAGTATTTT. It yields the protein CAWAIAGGSTDTQYF.